These T cell receptor beta chains were read from a single sample in a study of T-cell reconstitution after alpha-beta-depleted transplantation in children. One entry per CDR3 protein results from TCRdb running MiXCR on the PCR reads. The repertoire includes 17,000 or so distinct CDR3 sequences, roughly 12% of them detected once, and about two thirds sits in the top ten. The sample in question was PBMCs, mostly from graft donor cells, obtained 180 days after TCRalphabeta/CD19-depleted stem cell transplant. These receptors were taken from a boy in the first two years of life who had a stem cell transplant for Wiskott-Aldrich syndrome, so the T cells may come from the graft donor. CDR3s include the opening cysteine and the closing phenylalanine or tryptophan. Fields, in order: V gene, clone size, J gene, CDR3 protein. Expanded clones get a size class; other rows say once, few or many, or leave the size out.

v_call: TRBV5-4; clone_size: many; j_call: TRBJ2-2; cdr3_aa: CASSLQGASGGELFF
v_call: TRBV29-1; clone_size: many; j_call: TRBJ2-7; cdr3_aa: CSVVGFSYEQYF
v_call: TRBV30; clone_size: -; j_call: TRBJ1-1; cdr3_aa: CAWSRRRAATPNTEAFF
v_call: TRBV28; clone_size: many; j_call: TRBJ2-7; cdr3_aa: CASSLSGLAGASYEQYF
v_call: TRBV25-1; clone_size: many; j_call: TRBJ1-6; cdr3_aa: CASSEDSFYNSPLHF
v_call: TRBV20-1; clone_size: many; j_call: TRBJ2-7; cdr3_aa: CSASKTYEQYF
v_call: TRBV5-6; clone_size: many; j_call: TRBJ2-3; cdr3_aa: CASSEGGPDTQYF
v_call: TRBV5-1; clone_size: many; j_call: TRBJ2-1; cdr3_aa: CASSLAVRTSGIPSYNEQFF
v_call: TRBV27; clone_size: many; j_call: TRBJ2-4; cdr3_aa: CASSSAGTSGMRAKNIQYF
v_call: TRBV6-4; clone_size: -; j_call: TRBJ1-6; cdr3_aa: CASAQGASSPLHF
v_call: TRBV6-1; clone_size: few; j_call: TRBJ2-7; cdr3_aa: CASRDRGYHSYEQYF
v_call: TRBV24-1; clone_size: few; j_call: TRBJ1-6; cdr3_aa: CATSDLTGYNSPLHF
v_call: TRBV7-9; clone_size: few; j_call: TRBJ1-2; cdr3_aa: CASSFWETGSDYGYTF
v_call: TRBV6-5; clone_size: many; j_call: TRBJ2-5; cdr3_aa: CASRRAGGRRETQYF
v_call: TRBV7-6; clone_size: few; j_call: TRBJ2-3; cdr3_aa: CASSPRAGAPDTQYF
v_call: TRBV18; clone_size: many; j_call: TRBJ1-2; cdr3_aa: CASSPGHTTNYGYTF
v_call: TRBV3-1; clone_size: few; j_call: TRBJ2-1; cdr3_aa: CASSQGVAGEYNEQFF
v_call: TRBV29-1; clone_size: many; j_call: TRBJ1-5; cdr3_aa: CSVRTGESNQPQHF
v_call: TRBV12-3/TRBV12-4; clone_size: many; j_call: TRBJ1-6; cdr3_aa: CASSLWDRDSPLHF
v_call: TRBV19; clone_size: many; j_call: TRBJ2-1; cdr3_aa: CASSLGNSAYNEQFF
v_call: TRBV6-1; clone_size: many; j_call: TRBJ1-1; cdr3_aa: CASSMLENTEAFF
v_call: TRBV11-2; clone_size: -; j_call: TRBJ2-1; cdr3_aa: CASSLFRRLADTDEQFF
v_call: TRBV2; clone_size: many; j_call: TRBJ1-6; cdr3_aa: CASEGQFFSLLYSPLHF
v_call: TRBV7-2; clone_size: many; j_call: TRBJ2-1; cdr3_aa: CASSLGPSSYNEQFF
v_call: TRBV28; clone_size: -; j_call: TRBJ1-5; cdr3_aa: CASSLPTGGAGPQHF
v_call: TRBV10-2; clone_size: many; j_call: TRBJ1-1; cdr3_aa: CASKDRGRSGTEAFF
v_call: TRBV6-5; clone_size: many; j_call: TRBJ1-6; cdr3_aa: CASSYLGRTTSSYNSPLHF
v_call: TRBV9; clone_size: -; j_call: TRBJ2-3; cdr3_aa: CASSVSIEATQYF
v_call: TRBV20-1; clone_size: -; j_call: TRBJ2-7; cdr3_aa: CSGTRAPRSYEQYF
v_call: TRBV25-1; clone_size: -; j_call: TRBJ1-1; cdr3_aa: CASSEVLALEAFF
v_call: TRBV20-1; clone_size: many; j_call: TRBJ2-7; cdr3_aa: CSATGTNVYEQYF
v_call: TRBV28; clone_size: -; j_call: TRBJ1-5; cdr3_aa: CASSGGTAFSQPQHF
v_call: TRBV6-4; clone_size: -; j_call: TRBJ2-7; cdr3_aa: CASSPDPGTRIHEQYF
v_call: TRBV9; clone_size: few; j_call: TRBJ2-2; cdr3_aa: CASSPPDLTGELFF
v_call: TRBV28; clone_size: many; j_call: TRBJ1-4; cdr3_aa: CASNPPNGKLFF
v_call: TRBV9; clone_size: many; j_call: TRBJ1-1; cdr3_aa: CASSVVSGSTEAFF
v_call: TRBV20-1; clone_size: -; j_call: TRBJ2-3; cdr3_aa: CSAIIAGRDTDTQYF
v_call: TRBV24-1; clone_size: few; j_call: TRBJ2-1; cdr3_aa: CATSENNEQFF
v_call: TRBV20-1; clone_size: -; j_call: TRBJ2-1; cdr3_aa: CSASAPGAGPYNEQFF
v_call: TRBV3-1; clone_size: many; j_call: TRBJ1-3; cdr3_aa: CASSQPAGNTIYF
v_call: TRBV5-1; clone_size: -; j_call: TRBJ2-7; cdr3_aa: CASSSLGVPYEQYF
v_call: TRBV28; clone_size: many; j_call: TRBJ2-7; cdr3_aa: CASDGGGTYEQYF
v_call: TRBV7-9; clone_size: -; j_call: TRBJ1-1; cdr3_aa: CASSPRTGLDTEAFF
v_call: TRBV5-1; clone_size: -; j_call: TRBJ2-5; cdr3_aa: CASSSTGPYQETQYF
v_call: TRBV12-3/TRBV12-4; clone_size: few; j_call: TRBJ1-6; cdr3_aa: CASSARGLYSPLHF
v_call: TRBV5-1; clone_size: -; j_call: TRBJ2-3; cdr3_aa: CASSFGLDTDTQYF
v_call: TRBV12-3/TRBV12-4; clone_size: -; j_call: TRBJ2-1; cdr3_aa: CASSPGGVDSEQFF